A selection of T cell receptor beta chains follows, all from one sample in a study of spatial heterogeneity in lung cancer. TCRdb called the 5' RACE reads again in MiXCR, with one record for every CDR3 protein. This table has around 27,000 distinct CDR3 sequences, 5% to 6.5% appearing once. The sequenced sample was PBMCs, obtained at follow-up. All receptors come from a male donor with early-stage non-small cell lung cancer. Both conserved end residues are part of each CDR3. D genes are given only for firm matches. Clone size is shown for a subset of rows, as once, few, many or a class of expanded clone.

D gene	V gene	J gene	clone size	CDR3 protein	CDR3 DNA
.	TRBV10-3	TRBJ1-2	many	CAISESTAAAVYGYTF	TGTGCCATCAGTGAGTCGACGGCTGCCGCCGTCTATGGCTACACCTTC
TRBD1	TRBV5-1	TRBJ2-7	many	CASSPGQGFYEQYF	TGCGCCAGCAGCCCGGGACAGGGATTCTACGAGCAGTACTTC
.	TRBV6-2/TRBV6-3	TRBJ2-7	.	CASSPVDRQAYEQYF	TGTGCCAGCAGTCCTGTGGACAGACAAGCCTACGAGCAGTACTTC
.	TRBV4-3	TRBJ2-6	many	CASSLNRDTSGANVLTF	TGCGCCAGCAGCCTCAATCGGGACACCTCTGGGGCCAACGTCCTGACTTTC
TRBD2	TRBV7-2	TRBJ2-3	few	CASSWTSGGAIDTQYF	TGTGCCAGCAGCTGGACTAGCGGGGGGGCAATAGATACGCAGTATTTT
.	TRBV3-2	TRBJ2-2	few	CASSPWTRNTGELFF	TGTGCCAGCAGCCCATGGACCCGAAACACCGGGGAGCTGTTTTTT
.	TRBV7-2	TRBJ2-1	many	CASSTFGAVSYNEQFF	TGTGCCAGCAGCACCTTCGGGGCGGTCTCCTACAATGAGCAGTTCTTC
TRBD2	TRBV4-3	TRBJ2-3	many	CASSQSGLAGNTQYF	TGCGCCAGCAGCCAGAGCGGACTAGCGGGAAATACGCAGTATTTT
TRBD2	TRBV11-3	TRBJ2-3	many	CASSLRETSGNTQYF	TGTGCCAGCAGCTTAAGAGAGACTAGCGGAAATACGCAGTATTTT
.	TRBV5-5	TRBJ1-2	many	CASSLWTGGYTF	TGTGCCAGCAGCCTATGGACGGGAGGCTACACCTTC
.	TRBV20-1	TRBJ1-5	many	CSARAPPGGFNQPQHF	TGCAGTGCTAGAGCTCCCCCTGGGGGGTTTAATCAGCCCCAGCATTTT
.	TRBV30	TRBJ1-2	many	CAWSRDAGDYTF	TGTGCCTGGAGTAGGGACGCGGGTGACTACACCTTC
.	TRBV3-1	TRBJ2-3	many	CASVRGNTDTQYF	TGTGCCAGCGTCCGCGGGAACACAGATACGCAGTATTTT
.	TRBV25-1	TRBJ1-6	many	CASSFRGTDNSPLHF	TGTGCCAGTAGTTTCCGAGGGACGGATAATTCACCCCTCCACTTT
TRBD1	TRBV12-3/TRBV12-4	TRBJ1-2	many	CASLSWGQNYGYTF	TGTGCCAGCTTATCCTGGGGACAGAACTATGGCTACACCTTC
.	TRBV7-3	TRBJ1-1	many	CASSHSSGNTEAFF	TGTGCCAGCAGCCACTCTTCGGGGAACACTGAAGCTTTCTTT
.	TRBV4-2	TRBJ1-1	once	CASSPRGAGHTEAFF	TGTGCCAGCAGCCCAAGGGGGGCAGGGCACACTGAAGCTTTCTTT
.	TRBV6-5	TRBJ1-4	.	CASSSKGATNEKLFF	TGTGCCAGCAGTTCGAAAGGGGCCACTAATGAAAAACTGTTTTTT
.	TRBV7-2	TRBJ2-3	many	CASSRLRTDTQYF	TGTGCCAGCAGCCGCCTCCGCACAGATACGCAGTATTTT
TRBD2	TRBV4-2	TRBJ2-1	many	CASSQIAGANNEQFF	TGTGCCAGCAGCCAGATAGCGGGAGCCAACAATGAGCAGTTCTTC
.	TRBV29-1	TRBJ2-1	many	CSVRWSYNEQFF	TGCAGCGTTCGTTGGTCCTACAATGAGCAGTTCTTC
.	TRBV24-1	TRBJ2-3	many	CATSDRGVTDTQYF	TGTGCCACCAGTGATCGAGGGGTCACAGATACGCAGTATTTT